Following are 26 T cell receptor beta chains from one sample sequenced in a study of cytotoxic CD8 clonotypes in ibrutinib-treated CLL. Profiling relied on immunoSEQ multiplex PCR, and the TCRdb table lists in-frame clones only, not all of them. The data contain around 140,000 clones, 76% of them singletons. This specimen consisted of PBMCs, obtained after 24 months of ibrutinib treatment. These receptors came from a human donor with chronic lymphocytic leukemia.

This chain links TRBV5-4 with TRBJ2-1, with 10 bases aligning to TRBD2. The trim removed 2 bases at V and 12 bases at J, leaving 14 bases unmatched. The CDR3 is 16 residues long. Germline assignment: CDR1 SGHNT and CDR2 YYREEE (reference sequence). Here the CDR3 DNA reads TGTGCCAGCAGCTTATCGATTCAGCGGGAGGGCCCGTGGCAGTTCTTC. Translating it yields CASSLSIQREGPWQFF.

The chain combines TRBV11-3 with TRBJ2-1, with a tentative D call TRBD2 (6 bases). CDR3 length equals 11 residues. Trimming cost V 5 bases and J 9 bases, with 8 bases left between them. From germline, CDR1 is SGHNT and CDR2 YENEEA. The CDR3 region has the DNA TGTGCCAGCAGCCTGGGGGGTGAGCAGTTCTTC. It translates to CASSLGGEQFF.

The J gene is TRBJ2-7, the V gene TRBV28, with 7 nucleotides matching TRBD2. CDR3 size: 15 residues. V lost 3 bases to trimming and J lost 2 bases; unmatched junction nucleotides: 7. Per germline, CDR1 MDHEN and CDR2 SYDVKM. The CDR3 DNA reads as TGTGCCAGCAGTTTCTCCTGGGGAGGGGCCTACGAGCAGTACTTC. Amino acid sequence: CASSFSWGGAYEQYF.

The genes are TRBV27 and TRBJ1-2; no reliable D call. Trimming took 4 bases from V and 4 from J, leaving 10 bases between them. The CDR3 spans 13 residues. Looked up from germline, CDR1 is MNHEY and CDR2 is SMNVEV (reference sequence). The CDR3 bases are TGTGCCAGCAGTTACTCGGGCGGCTATGGCTACACCTTC. It is translated as CASSYSGGYGYTF.

A single count supports this clone. This rearrangement joins TRBV5-6 to TRBJ2-1; 8 positions match TRBD2. The CDR3 is 16 amino acids. The trim removed 1 base at V and 8 bases at J, leaving 11 bases unmatched. CDR1 is SGHDT and CDR2 is YYEEEE in the germline V gene. This chain's CDR3 is CASSLPGGVPVDEQFF. Here the CDR3 DNA reads TGTGCCAGCAGCTTGCCCGGGGGGGTGCCAGTGGATGAGCAGTTCTTC.

The rearrangement uses TRBV15 and TRBJ1-5; D not resolved. Germline CDR1 reads LNHNV; CDR2 reads YYDKDF (reference sequence). The V gene lost 1 base and the J gene lost 4 bases, with 11 bases spanning the gap. The CDR3 contains 15 residues. CDR3 region: CATSRGWPGNQPQHF. In DNA form, the CDR3 reads TGTGCCACCAGCAGAGGATGGCCGGGGAATCAGCCCCAGCATTTT.

This clone has ten or more counts. J is TRBJ2-7 and V is TRBV7-2, with 12 bases aligning to TRBD2. The CDR3 runs to 16 residues. Germline CDR1 reads SGHTA; CDR2 reads FQGNSA. V was clipped by 5 bases and J by 6 bases; unmatched bases: 11. DNA for the CDR3: TGTGCCAGCAGCGCCGGTCGACTAGCGGGAGCCCGCGAGCAGTACTTC. Its translation: CASSAGRLAGAREQYF.

This chain uses TRBV11-3 with TRBJ2-3; 12 nucleotides line up with TRBD1. The CDR3 has 15 amino acids. V trimming: 5 bases; J trimming: 4 bases; junction bases outside the gene matches: 4. Germline V gene sequence: CDR1 SGHNT, CDR2 YENEEA. In DNA form, the CDR3 reads TGTGCCAGCAGCCCGGGGACAGGGGGCGCAGATACGCAGTATTTT. This translates into CASSPGTGGADTQYF.

The V call is TRBV5-1, the J call TRBJ2-3, with 8 positions matching TRBD2. The CDR3 has 15 amino acids. J lost 5 bases, V lost 7 bases, and 12 bases had no gene match. The germline V gene encodes CDR1 SGHRS and CDR2 YFSETQ. In DNA, the CDR3 is TGCGCCAGCCGGCGGGGGGCAGGGGTTAGAGATACGCAGTATTTT. Amino acid sequence: CASRRGAGVRDTQYF.

Of note for this clone: This sample also contains other DNA sequences that code for the same CDR3. This chain connects TRBV28 to TRBJ2-5; maybe TRBD1 (5 bases). V dropped 6 bases and J dropped 5 bases, with 13 bases sitting between them. Germline V gives CDR1 MDHEN, CDR2 SYDVKM. This CDR3 is 13 amino acids long. CDR3 protein: CASRPQGRETQYF. The CDR3 region has the DNA TGTGCCAGCAGGCCTCAGGGTCGGGAGACCCAGTACTTC.

This rearrangement joins TRBV13 to TRBJ2-7, with 8 bases fitting TRBD2. This CDR3 has 14 residues. Per germline, CDR1 PRHDT and CDR2 FYEKMQ (reference sequence). V lost 4 bases and J lost 2; bases outside the gene matches: 4. For the CDR3, the DNA is TGTGCCAGCAGCTCTAGCGGGCCCGCCTACGAGCAGTACTTC. Residues: CASSSSGPAYEQYF.

This rearrangement joins TRBV6-4 to TRBJ2-5; D possibly corresponds to TRBD1 (5 bases). The V gene lost 6 bases and the J gene lost 4 bases, with 12 bases spanning the gap. This CDR3 contains 13 residues. CDR1 and CDR2 from the germline V gene are MRHNA and SNTAGT. Here the CDR3 DNA reads TGTGCCAGCAGCAGGGTTCCGGGAGAGACCCAGTACTTC. This encodes CASSRVPGETQYF.

In DNA form, the CDR3 reads TGTGCCAGCTCACCCCCGACAGGGCGAGACACTGAAGCTTTCTTT. It is translated as CASSPPTGRDTEAFF. The chain couples TRBV18 to TRBJ1-1, with 7 positions matching TRBD1. The CDR3 is 15 residues long. The germline CDR1 and CDR2 sequences are KGHSH and LQKENI. J lost 3 bases, V lost 3 bases, and 7 bases had no gene match.

The V gene is TRBV11-3, the J gene TRBJ2-3; D is perhaps TRBD1 (6 bases). The CDR3 length is 14 residues. V dropped 1 base and J dropped 3 bases, with 8 bases sitting between them. The V gene's germline CDR1 is SGHNT and CDR2 YENEEA. DNA of the CDR3: TGTGCCAGCAGCTTAGTGGGGGCTACAGATACGCAGTATTTT. It codes for CASSLVGATDTQYF.

The chain combines TRBV28 with TRBJ2-7, with TRBD2 as a possible D gene (6 bases). The CDR3 loop spans 15 amino acids. V lost 7 bases to trimming and J lost 3 bases, with 19 bases between them. CDR1 is MDHEN, CDR2 SYDVKM, per germline. The CDR3 DNA follows: TGTGCCAGCACCCCCCTCCCGGGGGAAAACTACGAGCAGTACTTC. Translating gives CASTPLPGENYEQYF.

The V and J genes are TRBV28 and TRBJ2-7; D possibly corresponds to TRBD2 (6 bases). This CDR3 contains 12 residues. The germline V and J ends were trimmed by 2 bases and 4 bases, with 6 bases remaining between them. The germline CDR1 and CDR2 sequences are MDHEN and SYDVKM. The DNA for the CDR3 is TGTGCCAGCAGTTTACGGGGGTACGAGCAGTACTTC. Its translation is CASSLRGYEQYF. The complete variable domain, with remaining parts taken from reference TRBV28 and TRBJ2-7, reads DVKVTQSSRYLVKRTGEKVFLECVQDMDHENMFWYRQDPGLGLRLIYFSYDVKMKEKGDIPEGYSVSREKKERFSLILESASTNQTSMYLCASSLRGYEQYFGPGTRLTVT.

The chain combines TRBV28 with TRBJ2-3; no definite D call. Germline V gene data show CDR1 as MDHEN and CDR2 as SYDVKM. CDR3 size: 17 residues. Deletions cut 5 bases from V and 3 bases from J, with 21 bases between. CDR3 amino acids: CASSPVAGPAWTDTQYF. The CDR3 DNA reads as TGTGCCAGCAGTCCCGTCGCTGGCCCGGCATGGACAGATACGCAGTATTTT.

The rearrangement uses TRBV2 and TRBJ2-1; D not resolved. Trimming left V 11 bases short and J 4 bases short, with 12 bases between. The CDR3 has 12 amino acids. Germline V CDR1 and CDR2: SNHLY, FYNNEI. This chain's CDR3 is CAQAPEYNEQFF. Here the CDR3 DNA reads TGTGCCCAGGCGCCCGAATACAATGAGCAGTTCTTC.

V and J are TRBV28 and TRBJ1-1; 7 bases agree with TRBD1. The germline gives CDR1 MDHEN, CDR2 SYDVKM. The CDR3 is made up of 14 amino acids. With V trimmed by 3 bases and J by 5 bases, 6 bases remained unmatched. The CDR3 protein is CASSLLQGKTEAFF. CDR3 coding DNA: TGTGCCAGCAGTTTGTTACAGGGGAAAACTGAAGCTTTCTTT.

The genes are TRBV28 and TRBJ2-7; D unresolved. This CDR3 comprises 11 residues. Trimming removed 6 bases at V and 6 bases at J, with 9 bases between. CDR1 MDHEN and CDR2 SYDVKM come from the germline V gene. The CDR3 DNA sequence: TGTGCCAGCAGGTCGGAGTTCGAGCAGTACTTC. This translates into CASRSEFEQYF.

The chain employs TRBV5-1 and TRBJ2-7, with TRBD1 matching over 7 bases. The CDR3 extends over 14 amino acids. J lost 2 bases, V lost 4 bases, and 6 bases had no gene match. Germline loops: CDR1 SGHRS, CDR2 YFSETQ. CDR3 in amino acids: CASSPSGTAYEQYF. The CDR3 DNA sequence: TGCGCCAGCAGCCCGTCCGGGACAGCCTACGAGCAGTACTTC.

This clone turned up a few times. CDR3 in DNA: TGTGCCAGCAGTGAGCAAGGCGGGGTCCACGAGCAGTACTTC. It codes for CASSEQGGVHEQYF. This chain uses TRBV6-5 with TRBJ2-7; TRBD2 is a possible D gene (6 bases). Germline V gives CDR1 MNHEY, CDR2 SVGAGI. Between the trimmed V and J ends, which lost 5 bases and 5 bases, there was a span of 16 bases. CDR3 length: 14 amino acids.

The chain combines TRBV10-3 with TRBJ2-7, with D tentatively TRBD1 (5 bases). The CDR3 spans 14 residues. V gave up 2 bases and J gave up 2 bases, with 10 bases separating them. Germline values: CDR1 ENHRY, CDR2 SYGVKD. The CDR3 sequence is CAISENGRAYEQYF. In DNA form, the CDR3 reads TGTGCCATCAGTGAGAACGGCAGGGCCTACGAGCAGTACTTC.

The count of this clone is one. The rearrangement links TRBV7-3 to TRBJ2-2, with 8 bases fitting TRBD2. The CDR3 totals 14 residues. J lost 6 bases, V lost 1 base, and 1 base had no gene match. Germline assignment: CDR1 SGHTA and CDR2 FQGTGA. CDR3 amino acids: CASSLNGRAGELFF. CDR3 sequence (DNA): TGTGCCAGCAGCTTAAACGGGAGGGCCGGGGAGCTGTTTTTT. The whole variable domain, filled in from reference TRBV7-3 and TRBJ2-2, reads GAGVSQTPSNKVTEKGKYVELRCDPISGHTALYWYRQSLGQGPEFLIYFQGTGAADDSGLPNDRFFAVRPEGSVSTLKIQRTERGDSAVYLCASSLNGRAGELFFGEGSRLTVL.

This clone was recorded once. The rearrangement uses TRBV18 and TRBJ1-4; D may be TRBD1 (6 bases). Looked up from germline, CDR1 is KGHSH and CDR2 is LQKENI. Trimming took 8 bases from V and 5 from J, leaving 12 bases between them. CDR3 length equals 13 residues. The CDR3 bases are TGTGCCAGCGCGACAGGCCTAAATGAAAAACTGTTTTTT. This translates into CASATGLNEKLFF.

V and J are TRBV27 and TRBJ2-1; 7 positions match TRBD2. The CDR3 spans 16 residues. Germline values: CDR1 MNHEY, CDR2 SMNVEV (reference sequence). Trimming took 5 bases from V and 0 from J; bases not matched to a gene: 7. The DNA of the CDR3 is TGTGCCAGCAGTCCCTCCAGCGGGGACTCCTACAATGAGCAGTTCTTC. Its translation is CASSPSSGDSYNEQFF.